Listed here are 23 T cell receptor beta chains from one sample, sequenced in a study of T cell responses to AZD1222 COVID-19 vaccine. The table came from immunoSEQ multiplex PCR; TCRdb's copy has only in-frame clones and leaves some out. The sample carries about 150,000 clones, 85% to 90% recorded once. The sample here was peripheral blood, taken 28 days after the second AZD1222 dose. The receptor source for this set is an adult who received the AZD1222 COVID-19 vaccine.

V is TRBV24-1 and J is TRBJ2-1; the match to TRBD2 covers 7 bases. Germline CDR1 and CDR2: KGHDR and SFDVKD. Trimming at V came to 2 bases and at J to 5 bases, leaving 8 bases not matched to a gene. The CDR3 is 16 residues long. The CDR3 DNA is TGTGCCACCAGTGATTCCGGACTAGAGGGGAACAATGAGCAGTTCTTC. Its protein product is CATSDSGLEGNNEQFF.

The chain has TRBV9 and TRBJ2-5; TRBD1 might be the D (6 bases). Germline lookup yields CDR1 SGDLS and CDR2 YYNGEE. CDR3 length: 14 amino acids. V was clipped by 1 base and J by 0 bases, with 7 bases between them. CDR3 nucleotide sequence: TGTGCCAGCAGCGTAAGGGGGAACCAAGAGACCCAGTACTTC. Translated, it gives CASSVRGNQETQYF.

V usage is TRBV5-1 and J usage is TRBJ2-7; perhaps TRBD2 as D (6 bases). The CDR3 is made up of 15 amino acids. Germline CDR1 reads SGHRS; CDR2 reads YFSETQ. V was shortened by 5 bases and J by 4 bases, with 19 bases between the two germline ends. DNA of the CDR3: TGCGCCAGCAGATCCGCCTTGGAGGGGACTTACGAGCAGTACTTC. As protein: CASRSALEGTYEQYF.

The gene calls are TRBV5-1 and TRBJ2-1; weak D call: TRBD2 (5 bases). Trimming pared 0 bases from V and 0 bases from J, leaving 10 bases between. The germline gives CDR1 SGHRS, CDR2 YFSETQ. The CDR3 sequence is 16 residues long. CDR3 region: CASSLGSASSYNEQFF. CDR3 coding DNA: TGCGCCAGCAGCTTGGGTAGCGCAAGCTCCTACAATGAGCAGTTCTTC.

This chain uses TRBV4-1 with TRBJ2-3, with 14 bases identical to TRBD2. Germline V CDR1 and CDR2: MGHRA, YSYEKL. This CDR3 is built from 18 residues. The V segment lost 5 bases and the J segment 4 bases; nucleotides outside the gene matches: 11. The CDR3 coding sequence is TGCGCCAGCAGCTTTTCTCCGGGACTAGCGGGAGTTTCAGATACGCAGTATTTT. It is translated as CASSFSPGLAGVSDTQYF.

The chain has TRBV7-9 and TRBJ2-5; D might be TRBD2 (6 bases). The V gene lost 2 bases and the J gene lost 2 bases, with 12 bases spanning the gap. The V gene's germline CDR1 is SEHNR and CDR2 FQNEAQ (reference sequence). There are 15 residues in the CDR3. Here the CDR3 DNA reads TGTGCCAGCAGCTTAAACGCCGGGACTCAAGAGACCCAGTACTTC. Amino acids: CASSLNAGTQETQYF.

The CDR3 sequence is CASSQEGLAHNEQFF. CDR3 DNA sequence: TGCGCCAGCAGCCAAGAAGGACTAGCGCACAATGAGCAGTTCTTC. The chain carries TRBV4-1 and TRBJ2-1; 9 bases match TRBD2. CDR1 MGHRA and CDR2 YSYEKL come from the germline V gene. The CDR3 loop spans 15 amino acids. V was pared by 0 bases and J by 5 bases, with 2 bases of the junction left unmatched.

The V call is TRBV9, the J call TRBJ2-2; 7 positions match TRBD2. CDR1 and CDR2 (germline): SGDLS, YYNGEE. V gave up 7 bases and J gave up 3 bases; unmatched junction bases: 21. This CDR3 region has 19 residues. The CDR3 DNA reads TGTGCCAGCGGCCCCACCCTTGCGGGAGTGATGGGGGACACCGGGGAGCTGTTTTTT. It yields the protein CASGPTLAGVMGDTGELFF.

In this sample, this clone turned up a few times. The chain joins TRBV7-9 to TRBJ2-2; 7 bases line up with TRBD1. The V segment lost 5 bases and the J segment 6 bases; nucleotides outside the gene matches: 15. The CDR3 runs to 17 residues. Germline V CDR1 and CDR2: SEHNR, FQNEAQ (reference sequence). For the CDR3, the DNA is TGTGCCAGCAGCCCCGCTCCCCTGACAGGGCAACCCGGGGAGCTGTTTTTT. Translation gives CASSPAPLTGQPGELFF.

The chain combines TRBV5-4 with TRBJ2-1, with D perhaps given as TRBD1 or TRBD2 (6 bases each). CDR1 and CDR2 (germline): SGHNT, YYREEE (reference sequence). V lost 3 bases to trimming and J lost 8 bases, with 15 bases between them. The CDR3 has 14 residues. The CDR3 region is CASSWGQGGYEQFF. CDR3 coding DNA: TGTGCCAGCAGCTGGGGCCAAGGGGGGTATGAGCAGTTCTTC.

The CDR3 sequence is CASSVAEGFGPEAFF. The CDR3 nucleotides read TGTGCCAGCAGCGTAGCAGAAGGGTTTGGGCCTGAAGCTTTCTTT. V is TRBV9 and J is TRBJ1-1; D is uncertain. Deletions cut 0 bases from V and 6 bases from J, with 15 bases between. This CDR3 has 15 residues. Looked up from germline, CDR1 is SGDLS and CDR2 is YYNGEE. The full variable domain, in which reference TRBV9 and TRBJ1-1 provide the parts outside the CDR3, is DSGVTQTPKHLITATGQRVTLRCSPRSGDLSVYWYQQSLDQGLQFLIQYYNGEERAKGNILERFSAQQFPDLHSELNLSSLELGDSALYFCASSVAEGFGPEAFFGQGTRLTVV.

This chain links TRBV27 with TRBJ2-3; D tentatively fits TRBD1 or TRBD2 (6 bases each). This CDR3 spans 16 amino acids. Germline CDR1 MNHEY, CDR2 SMNVEV (reference sequence). Trimming stripped 2 bases from V and 8 bases from J, with 20 bases between. CDR3 region: CASSLAPSGAGGTQYF. In DNA, the CDR3 is TGTGCCAGCAGTTTAGCCCCATCGGGGGCGGGCGGTACGCAGTATTTT.

This clone has just a few counts. The CDR3 loop is CSVPLAGVTDTQYF. In DNA form, the CDR3 reads TGCAGCGTTCCACTAGCGGGAGTCACAGATACGCAGTATTTT. This chain links TRBV29-1 with TRBJ2-3; 11 bases align to TRBD2. CDR1 and CDR2 from the germline V gene are SQVTM and ANQGSEA. The ends lost 5 bases at V and 2 bases at J; junction bases unmatched: 3. CDR3 length: 14 residues.

CDR3 protein: CASSLAQGSSGANVLTF. The CDR3 DNA follows: TGTGCCAGCAGCTTAGCGCAGGGAAGCTCTGGGGCCAACGTCCTGACTTTC. The chain links TRBV7-9 to TRBJ2-6; tentatively, D is TRBD1 (5 bases). Trimming took off 0 bases at V and 0 bases at J, with 9 bases between the two ends. Looked up from germline, CDR1 is SEHNR and CDR2 is FQNEAQ (reference sequence). The CDR3 is 17 residues long.

The chain is built from TRBV7-9 and TRBJ2-3, with TRBD1 as a possible D gene (8 bases). The CDR3 totals 15 residues. Trimming took 5 bases from V and 6 from J, leaving 18 bases between them. The germline gives CDR1 SEHNR, CDR2 FQNEAQ (reference sequence). This chain's CDR3 is CASSPRGQGGDTQYF. DNA for the CDR3: TGTGCCAGCAGCCCCAGAGGACAGGGAGGGGATACGCAGTATTTT.

This clone has more than one count but fewer than ten. CDR3 nucleotides: TGCGCCAGCAGCCCGTGGGGTAGCGGGACTCCGAAGGGCTTTGAGCAGTACTTC. Its protein product is CASSPWGSGTPKGFEQYF. V and J are TRBV4-1 and TRBJ2-7; 8 nucleotides match TRBD2. Trimming took 4 bases from V and 7 from J; bases not matched to a gene: 21. This CDR3 has 18 amino acids. The germline gives CDR1 MGHRA, CDR2 YSYEKL.

This chain connects TRBV5-1 to TRBJ1-4; a weak D match, TRBD1 (6 bases). Germline values: CDR1 SGHRS, CDR2 YFSETQ. There are 18 residues in the CDR3. The germline V and J ends were trimmed by 2 bases and 4 bases, with 21 bases remaining between them. The CDR3 coding sequence is TGCGCCAGCAGCTTCGGAGCCTTAGCAAGGGGGGGTAATGAAAAACTGTTTTTT. Translation: CASSFGALARGGNEKLFF. Complete variable domain (other parts from reference TRBV5-1 and TRBJ1-4): KAGVTQTPRYLIKTRGQQVTLSCSPISGHRSVSWYQQTPGQGLQFLFEYFSETQRNKGNFPGRFSGRQFSNSRSEMNVSTLELGDSALYLCASSFGALARGGNEKLFFGSGTQLSVL.

The chain couples TRBV7-9 to TRBJ2-3; 10 bases fit TRBD2. This CDR3 has 19 residues. CDR1 SEHNR and CDR2 FQNEAQ come from the germline V gene (reference sequence). The junction had 14 bases not matched to a gene; V was cut back by 0 bases and J by 5 bases. This chain's CDR3 is CASSLAVSSGSRWVDTQYF. In DNA form, the CDR3 reads TGTGCCAGCAGCTTAGCGGTATCTAGCGGGAGTCGGTGGGTAGATACGCAGTATTTT.

The J gene is TRBJ2-1, the V gene TRBV25-1; D possibly corresponds to TRBD1 (6 bases). This CDR3 spans 15 amino acids. The germline CDR1 and CDR2 sequences are MGHDK and SYGVNS. With 4 bases removed from V and 0 bases from J, the gap between germline ends came to 10 bases. CDR3 amino acids: CASSGTVNSYNEQFF. The CDR3 coding sequence is TGTGCCAGCAGTGGGACAGTGAACTCCTACAATGAGCAGTTCTTC.

This clone was counted a few times. This chain uses TRBV6-5 with TRBJ1-5; D is unclear. CDR3 size: 15 residues. The germline V and J ends were trimmed by 2 bases and 5 bases, with 13 bases remaining between them. The germline V gene has CDR1 MNHEY and CDR2 SVGAGI. This CDR3 reads CASSYGWEKYQPQHF. In DNA, the CDR3 is TGTGCCAGCAGTTACGGGTGGGAGAAATATCAGCCCCAGCATTTT.

The DNA of the CDR3 is TGCGCCAGCGGACCAGGGATCAACACTGAAGCTTTCTTT. Residues: CASGPGINTEAFF. This sequence joins TRBV5-1 and TRBJ1-1, with D possibly matching TRBD1 (5 bases). Germline values: CDR1 SGHRS, CDR2 YFSETQ. Trimming shortened V by 7 bases and J by 2 bases, and 12 bases separated the two germline ends. The CDR3 runs 13 residues.

This clone was observed a single time. Distinct nucleotide sequences in the sample also encode this CDR3. The chain links TRBV10-3 to TRBJ2-1; D call uncertain. CDR3 length equals 13 residues. V lost 2 bases, J lost 4 bases, and 6 bases lay in between. The germline V gene encodes CDR1 ENHRY and CDR2 SYGVKD. CDR3 region: CAISEGSYNEQFF. The CDR3 DNA reads as TGTGCCATCAGTGAGGGGTCGTACAATGAGCAGTTCTTC.

The chain joins TRBV29-1 to TRBJ1-1; no clear D gene. Germline V CDR1 and CDR2: SQVTM, ANQGSEA. The CDR3 covers 14 residues. With 2 bases removed from V and 6 bases from J, the gap between germline ends came to 16 bases. CDR3 sequence reads: CSVEWVLGSSEAFF. The CDR3 DNA reads as TGCAGCGTTGAATGGGTTTTGGGGAGCTCTGAAGCTTTCTTT.